This T cell receptor beta chain was identified during a study of response to subunit inactivated influenza vaccine. TCRdb passed the RT-PCR reads through MiXCR, listing each CDR3 protein once. Altogether hundreds of thousands of distinct CDR3 sequences are present, approximately 15% being singletons, with the ten largest covering 3% to 3.5%. The V gene end was trimmed by 5 bases and the J gene end by 4 bases; junction bases not matched to a gene: 11. CDR1 and CDR2 from the germline V gene are DFQATT and SNEGSKA (reference sequence). There are 14 residues in the CDR3. In its sample, this clonotype was seen once.

This sequence originates from a man in his fifties or sixties who received an inactivated influenza vaccine. This chain joins TRBV20-1 and TRBJ2-7; 7 bases fit TRBD1. Here the sequenced sample was CD4+ T cells sorted from PBMCs, taken roughly 24 months after vaccination. The CDR3 spells CSAPPAGTDYEQYF. DNA for the CDR3: TGCAGTGCTCCACCAGCCGGGACAGATTACGAGCAGTACTTC.